Described below is a single T cell receptor beta chain sequence and its context. Seattle patients were enrolled while actively infected and followed longitudinally. The data are from a study of blood T cell repertoires in COVID-19. Generated by immunoSEQ multiplex PCR, the TCRdb table keeps only in-frame clones and is missing some. The sample yields about 180,000 clones, under 85% seen once. V was cut by 6 bases and J by 2 bases, with 7 bases left in between. The CDR3 totals 12 residues. Germline CDR1 reads SGHRS; CDR2 reads YFSETQ. The chain links TRBV5-1 to TRBJ2-3; tentatively, D is TRBD1 (6 bases). Input material: peripheral blood. The source is an older woman with COVID-19, enrolled during active disease. The CDR3 here is CASKGVTDTQYF. The CDR3 DNA sequence: TGCGCCAGCAAGGGGGTCACAGATACGCAGTATTTT.